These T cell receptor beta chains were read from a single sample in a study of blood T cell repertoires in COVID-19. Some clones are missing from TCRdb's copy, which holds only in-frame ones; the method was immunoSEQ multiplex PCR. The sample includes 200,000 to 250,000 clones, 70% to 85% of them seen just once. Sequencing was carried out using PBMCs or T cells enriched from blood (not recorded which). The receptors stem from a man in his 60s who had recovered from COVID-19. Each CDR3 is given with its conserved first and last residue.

CDR3 protein: CAWSVGGGGYEQYF
V gene: TRBV30

CDR3 protein: CASSEPLGQVGTDTQYF
V gene: TRBV9

CDR3 protein: CASSLDLAVRGSNEKLFF
V gene: TRBV7-8

CDR3 protein: CASGLVKREYYSYNEQFF
V gene: TRBV12-5

CDR3 protein: CATSDSGHRSNQPQHF
V gene: TRBV24-1

CDR3 protein: CASSRPQNGIEKLFF
V gene: TRBV7-9

CDR3 protein: CASSPGGLNSPLHF
V gene: TRBV7-9

CDR3 protein: CASSLGTGGSIGEKLFF
V gene: TRBV5-1

CDR3 protein: CASSFKSPNTEAFF
V gene: TRBV5-1

CDR3 protein: CASSDRENGYTF
V gene: TRBV5-6

CDR3 protein: CASSQEGIDYGYTF
V gene: TRBV3-1/TRBV3-2